The source of this T cell receptor (beta chain) is a study of brain metastases from non-small cell lung cancer. Trimming cost V 1 base and J 5 bases, with 18 bases left between them. The length of the CDR3 is 17 residues. CDR1 SGHVS and CDR2 FQNEAQ come from the germline V gene. TCRdb's copy holds only in-frame clones and misses some; the assay was immunoSEQ multiplex PCR. The sample includes thousands of clones, around 82% seen only once; the top ten take about 16%. Material for sequencing was tumor-adjacent normal tissue. This rearrangement joins TRBV7-8 to TRBJ2-1; D not resolved. The sequence was collected from a donor at least 40 years old with non-small cell lung cancer. DNA of the CDR3: TGTGCCAGCAGCTTAGATCCGGGCGGTACCTTAGACAATGAGCAGTTCTTC. Its translation: CASSLDPGGTLDNEQFF.